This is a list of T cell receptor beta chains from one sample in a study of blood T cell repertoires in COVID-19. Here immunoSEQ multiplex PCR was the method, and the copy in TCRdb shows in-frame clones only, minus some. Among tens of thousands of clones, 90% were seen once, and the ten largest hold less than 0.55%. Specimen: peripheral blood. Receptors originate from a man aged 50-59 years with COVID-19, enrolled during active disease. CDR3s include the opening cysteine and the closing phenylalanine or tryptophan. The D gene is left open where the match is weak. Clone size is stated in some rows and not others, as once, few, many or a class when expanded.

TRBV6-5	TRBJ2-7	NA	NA	CASSRSGARGYEQYF	TGTGCCAGCAGCCGGTCCGGAGCTAGAGGCTACGAGCAGTACTTC
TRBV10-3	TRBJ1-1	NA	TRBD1	CAISRGDRERAFF	TGTGCCATCAGCCGAGGGGACAGGGAGAGAGCTTTCTTT
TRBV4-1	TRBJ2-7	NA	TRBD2	CASSHLGGGTSGRFYLEQYF	TGCGCCAGCAGCCATCTCGGAGGGGGGACTAGCGGGAGGTTCTATCTCGAGCAGTACTTC
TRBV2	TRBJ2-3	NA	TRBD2	CASSPSPNLGGRGTDTQYF	TGTGCCAGCAGCCCCTCCCCGAATCTCGGCGGGAGAGGCACAGATACGCAGTATTTT
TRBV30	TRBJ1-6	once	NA	CAWSFNNSPLHF	TGTGCCTGGAGTTTTAATAATTCACCCCTCCACTTT
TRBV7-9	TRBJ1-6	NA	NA	CASSSRGRGSPLHF	TGTGCCAGCAGCTCAAGGGGCAGGGGTTCACCCCTCCACTTT
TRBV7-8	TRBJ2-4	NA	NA	CASSLSKNIQYF	TGTGCCAGCAGCTTGAGCAAAAACATTCAGTACTTC
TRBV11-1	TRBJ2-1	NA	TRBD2	CASSLGTSGRYNEQFF	TGTGCCAGCAGCTTAGGGACTAGCGGGAGATACAATGAGCAGTTCTTC
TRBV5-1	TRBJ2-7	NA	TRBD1	CASGTGAFNSYEQYF	TGCGCCAGCGGGACAGGGGCCTTCAACTCCTACGAGCAGTACTTC
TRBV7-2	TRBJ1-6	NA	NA	CASSFTPGTNNSPLHF	TGTGCCAGCAGCTTCACCCCCGGGACTAATAATTCACCCCTCCACTTT
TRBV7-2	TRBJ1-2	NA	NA	CASSLQAGGNYGYTF	TGTGCCAGCAGCTTACAGGCGGGGGGAAACTATGGCTACACCTTC
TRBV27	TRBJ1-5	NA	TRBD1	CASSFQGGNQPQHF	TGTGCCAGCAGTTTCCAGGGGGGTAATCAGCCCCAGCATTTT
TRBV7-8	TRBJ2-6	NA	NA	CASSLGPGQLNSGANVLTF	TGTGCCAGCAGCTTAGGTCCAGGACAGCTTAACTCTGGGGCCAACGTCCTGACTTTC
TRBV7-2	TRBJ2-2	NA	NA	CASSLAFRGSNTGELFF	TGTGCCAGCAGCTTAGCCTTCCGGGGTTCGAACACCGGGGAGCTGTTTTTT
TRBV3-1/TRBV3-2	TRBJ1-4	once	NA	CASTGTLRGANEKLFF	TGTGCCAGCACGGGGACCTTACGGGGGGCTAATGAAAAACTGTTTTTT